Shown below are 10 T cell receptor beta chains from a single sample sequenced in a study of blood T cell repertoires in COVID-19. The assay was immunoSEQ multiplex PCR, and TCRdb's table has in-frame clones only and misses some. Of fewer than 350,000 clones listed, approximately 81% were seen once; the top ten hold about 3.2%. Sequenced input: peripheral blood. The receptors derive from a woman aged 55 to 70 with active or convalescent COVID-19.

V gene TRBV7-9 combines with J gene TRBJ2-7, with D tentatively TRBD1 (5 bases). Germline-derived CDR1 and CDR2 are SEHNR and FQNEAQ (reference sequence). The CDR3 sequence is 15 residues long. V shed 4 bases and J shed 0 bases, with 13 bases lying between them. DNA of the CDR3: TGTGCCAGCAGCTCTGGGGCCCAGTACTCCTACGAGCAGTACTTC. Translated, it gives CASSSGAQYSYEQYF.

The chain uses TRBV12-5 and TRBJ2-5; TRBD2 is a possible D gene (5 bases). Germline V gene data show CDR1 as LGHNT and CDR2 as FRNRAP. V shed 3 bases and J shed 0 bases, with 11 bases lying between them. The CDR3 loop spans 15 amino acids. The chain's CDR3 is CASGFRTAYQETQYF. The CDR3 DNA sequence: TGTGCTAGTGGTTTTAGGACTGCGTACCAAGAGACCCAGTACTTC. Full variable domain (missing parts from reference TRBV12-5 and TRBJ2-5): DARVTQTPRHKVTEMGQEVTMRCQPILGHNTVFWYRQTMMQGLELLAYFRNRAPLDDSGMPKDRFSAEMPDATLATLKIQPSEPRDSAVYFCASGFRTAYQETQYFGPGTRLLVL.

The V gene is TRBV9, the J gene TRBJ1-2; no reliable D call. The V gene lost 2 bases and the J gene lost 8 bases, with 13 bases spanning the gap. Germline CDR1 reads SGDLS; CDR2 reads YYNGEE. The CDR3 loop spans 13 amino acids. The CDR3 here is CASSVEVFGGYTF. The CDR3 DNA reads TGTGCCAGCAGCGTCGAGGTGTTTGGGGGCTACACCTTC.

The chain combines TRBV5-6 with TRBJ1-3, with 7 bases aligning to TRBD1. Germline CDR1 and CDR2: SGHDT and YYEEEE. V lost 7 bases, J lost 0 bases, and 10 bases stayed unmatched. This CDR3 contains 16 residues. CDR3 nucleotide sequence: TGTGCCAGCGGCCCAATTGGGACAGACTCTGGAAACACCATATATTTT. Protein product: CASGPIGTDSGNTIYF. The full variable domain, with the rest looked up from reference TRBV5-6 and TRBJ1-3, is DAGVTQSPTHLIKTRGQQVTLRCSPKSGHDTVSWYQQALGQGPQFIFQYYEEEERQRGNFPDRFSGHQFPNYSSELNVNALLLGDSALYLCASGPIGTDSGNTIYFGEGSWLTVV.

The chain has TRBV10-3 and TRBJ2-3; 8 nucleotides line up with TRBD2. The CDR3 runs to 15 residues. Germline CDR1 is ENHRY and CDR2 is SYGVKD. J lost 4 bases, V lost 4 bases, and 7 bases had no gene match. In DNA, the CDR3 is TGTGCCATCAGTGCGCCGGGACTAGGCTCAGATACGCAGTATTTT. This encodes CAISAPGLGSDTQYF.

The V gene is TRBV9, the J gene TRBJ2-3; 7 bases line up with TRBD2. CDR3 length: 16 residues. From germline, CDR1 is SGDLS and CDR2 YYNGEE. After removal of 3 bases from V and 5 bases from J, the junction contained 12 bases not matched to a gene. CDR3: CASSGRNFASGDTQYF. CDR3 nucleotides: TGTGCCAGCAGCGGTCGTAACTTCGCTAGCGGAGATACGCAGTATTTT.

The V call is TRBV5-1, the J call TRBJ2-2; TRBD1 is a possible D gene (5 bases). The CDR3 loop spans 16 amino acids. The ends were cut back, 0 bases at V and 7 bases at J, with 16 bases in the middle. Germline CDR1 and CDR2: SGHRS and YFSETQ. This chain's CDR3 is CASSLATGRVVGELFF. Here the CDR3 DNA reads TGCGCCAGCAGCTTGGCCACAGGCAGGGTGGTCGGGGAGCTGTTTTTT.

The sample holds one count of this clone. V and J are TRBV27 and TRBJ2-1; D possibly corresponds to TRBD1 (5 bases). CDR1 and CDR2 (germline): MNHEY, SMNVEV (reference sequence). The CDR3 length is 15 residues. Deletions cut 6 bases from V and 0 bases from J, with 12 bases between. The CDR3 protein is CASSNDRSSYNEQFF. CDR3 in DNA: TGTGCCAGCAGCAACGACAGAAGCTCCTACAATGAGCAGTTCTTC.

The chain joins TRBV15 to TRBJ1-5, with D possibly being TRBD1 (5 bases). The germline gives CDR1 LNHNV, CDR2 YYDKDF (reference sequence). Trimming cost V 4 bases and J 5 bases, with 12 bases left between them. There are 14 residues in the CDR3. The CDR3 DNA follows: TGTGCCACCAGCACGACCGCGGGGGATCAGCCCCAGCATTTT. It specifies CATSTTAGDQPQHF.

The chain is built from TRBV29-1 and TRBJ1-1; TRBD1 aligns across 9 bases. Looked up from germline, CDR1 is SQVTM and CDR2 is ANQGSEA. Germline trimming cut 5 bases from V and 1 base from J; bases unmatched to any gene: 5. The CDR3 is made up of 14 amino acids. In DNA, the CDR3 is TGCAGCGTTATTTTGGGACAGGGGAACACTGAAGCTTTCTTT. This sequence encodes CSVILGQGNTEAFF.